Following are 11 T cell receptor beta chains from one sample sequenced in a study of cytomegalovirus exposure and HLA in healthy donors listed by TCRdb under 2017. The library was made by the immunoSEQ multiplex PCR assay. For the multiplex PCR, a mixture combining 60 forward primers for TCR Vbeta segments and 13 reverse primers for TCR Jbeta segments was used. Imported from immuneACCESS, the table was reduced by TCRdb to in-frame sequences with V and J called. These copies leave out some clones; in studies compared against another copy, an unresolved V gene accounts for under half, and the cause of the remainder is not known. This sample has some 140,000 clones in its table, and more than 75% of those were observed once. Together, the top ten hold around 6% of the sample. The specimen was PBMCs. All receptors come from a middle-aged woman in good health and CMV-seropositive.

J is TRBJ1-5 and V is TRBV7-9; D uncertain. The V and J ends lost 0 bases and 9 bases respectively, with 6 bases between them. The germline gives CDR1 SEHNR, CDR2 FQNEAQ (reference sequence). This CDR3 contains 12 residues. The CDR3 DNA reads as TGTGCCAGCAGCTTAGCGAGAGGGCCCCAGCATTTT. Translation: CASSLARGPQHF.

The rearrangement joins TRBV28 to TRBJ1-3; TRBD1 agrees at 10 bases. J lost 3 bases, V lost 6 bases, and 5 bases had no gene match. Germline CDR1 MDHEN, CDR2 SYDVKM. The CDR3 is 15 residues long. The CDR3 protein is CASRGGQGIGNTIYF. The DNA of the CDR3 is TGTGCCAGCAGGGGGGGACAGGGGATTGGAAACACCATATATTTT.

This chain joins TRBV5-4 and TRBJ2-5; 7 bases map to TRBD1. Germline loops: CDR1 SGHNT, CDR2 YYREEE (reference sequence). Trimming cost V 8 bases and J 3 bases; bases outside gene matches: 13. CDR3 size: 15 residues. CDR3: CASSSTYRGEETQYF. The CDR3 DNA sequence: TGTGCCAGTTCTTCAACCTACAGGGGCGAAGAGACCCAGTACTTC.

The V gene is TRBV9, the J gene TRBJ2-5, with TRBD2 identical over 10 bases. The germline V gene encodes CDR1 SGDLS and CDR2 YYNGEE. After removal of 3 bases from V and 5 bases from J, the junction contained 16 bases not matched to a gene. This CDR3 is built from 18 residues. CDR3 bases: TGTGCCAGCAGCGGCCGGGGTCAGCGGGAGGGAGTCGGGGAGACCCAGTACTTC. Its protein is CASSGRGQREGVGETQYF.

CDR3 in amino acids: CATSRAGGSGKFF. CDR3 nucleotides: TGTGCCACCAGCAGAGCGGGCGGGAGTGGGAAGTTCTTC. The J gene is TRBJ2-1, the V gene TRBV15, with 7 bases matching TRBD2. The CDR3 runs to 13 residues. Trimming removed 1 base from V and 14 bases from J; junction bases left unmatched: 8. Germline CDR1 is LNHNV and CDR2 is YYDKDF (reference sequence). Variable domain in full (rest from reference TRBV15 and TRBJ2-1): DAMVIQNPRYQVTQFGKPVTLSCSQTLNHNVMYWYQQKSSQAPKLLFHYYDKDFNNEADTPDNFQSRRPNTSFCFLDIRSPGLGDTAMYLCATSRAGGSGKFFGPGTRLTVL.

CDR3 residues: CASRLKVGTEAFF. The CDR3 DNA sequence: TGTGCCAGCAGACTAAAGGTTGGAACTGAAGCTTTCTTT. The chain joins TRBV27 to TRBJ1-1; D gene unclear. V was cut by 6 bases and J by 5 bases, with 13 bases left in between. The CDR3 totals 13 residues. The germline V gene has CDR1 MNHEY and CDR2 SMNVEV (reference sequence).

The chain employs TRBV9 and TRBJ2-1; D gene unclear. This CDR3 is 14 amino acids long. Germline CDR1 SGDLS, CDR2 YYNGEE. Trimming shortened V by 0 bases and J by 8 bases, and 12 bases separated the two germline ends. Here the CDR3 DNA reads TGTGCCAGCAGCGTAGTGGCTTTCGATTATGAGCAGTTCTTC. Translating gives CASSVVAFDYEQFF.

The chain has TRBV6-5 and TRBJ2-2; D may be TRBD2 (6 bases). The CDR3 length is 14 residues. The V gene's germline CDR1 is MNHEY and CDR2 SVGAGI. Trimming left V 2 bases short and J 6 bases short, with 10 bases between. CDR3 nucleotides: TGTGCCAGCAGTTACCCTAGCGAGTCCGGGGAGCTGTTTTTT. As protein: CASSYPSESGELFF.

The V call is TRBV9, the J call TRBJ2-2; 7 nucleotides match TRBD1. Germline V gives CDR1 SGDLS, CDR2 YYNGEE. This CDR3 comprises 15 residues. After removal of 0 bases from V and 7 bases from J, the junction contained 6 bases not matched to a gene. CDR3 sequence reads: CASSVDRGHGGELFF. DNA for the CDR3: TGTGCCAGCAGCGTAGATAGGGGGCATGGCGGGGAGCTGTTTTTT.

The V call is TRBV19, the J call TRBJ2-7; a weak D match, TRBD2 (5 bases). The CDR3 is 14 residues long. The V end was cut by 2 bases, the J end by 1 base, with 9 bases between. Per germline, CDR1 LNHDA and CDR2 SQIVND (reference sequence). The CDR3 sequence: CASSIKTGSYEQYF. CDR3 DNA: TGTGCCAGTAGTATAAAGACGGGATCCTACGAGCAGTACTTC. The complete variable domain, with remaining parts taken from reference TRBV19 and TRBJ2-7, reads DGGITQSPKYLFRKEGQNVTLSCEQNLNHDAMYWYRQDPGQGLRLIYYSQIVNDFQKGDIAEGYSVSREKKESFPLTVTSAQKNPTAFYLCASSIKTGSYEQYFGPGTRLTVT.

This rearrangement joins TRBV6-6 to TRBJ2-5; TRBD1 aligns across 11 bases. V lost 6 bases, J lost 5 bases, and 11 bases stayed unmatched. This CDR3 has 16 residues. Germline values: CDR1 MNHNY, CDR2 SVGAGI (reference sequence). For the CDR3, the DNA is TGTGCCAGCAGACCGGGACAGGGGGTAATACTGGAGACCCAGTACTTC. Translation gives CASRPGQGVILETQYF.